A selection of T cell receptor beta chains follows, all from one sample in a study of beta chain features in type 1 diabetes. Generated by immunoSEQ multiplex PCR, the TCRdb table keeps only in-frame clones and is missing some. The table shows about 410,000 clones, with 11% to 15% occurring only once. Sequenced sample: naive CD4+ T cells from blood. These receptors were collected from a man aged 30-40 years in good health. CDR3s include the opening cysteine and the closing phenylalanine or tryptophan. The D gene is left open where the match is weak. The size field is filled for only some rows; it gives once, few, many or a size class.

DNA,CDR3,D,J,size,V
TGCGCCAGCAGCCCGGGACTAGCGGGGCAGGATACGCAGTATTTT,CASSPGLAGQDTQYF,TRBD2,TRBJ2-3,.,TRBV4-1
TGCGCCAGCAGCTTGGCCAGTGATCATCAGCCCCAGCATTTT,CASSLASDHQPQHF,.,TRBJ1-5,.,TRBV5-1
TGCGCCAGCAGCCAAGATGGCAGATCGAGCAATCAGCCCCAGCATTTT,CASSQDGRSSNQPQHF,.,TRBJ1-5,few,TRBV4-1
TGCAGCGTTGAAGAGGTCAGCCAAGAGACCCAGTACTTC,CSVEEVSQETQYF,.,TRBJ2-5,.,TRBV29-1
TGTGCCAGCAGCTCACTTATTGCGGGTCACAATGAGCAGTTCTTC,CASSSLIAGHNEQFF,.,TRBJ2-1,.,TRBV11-2
TGTGCCATCAGTGAGTACATCGACAGCCAAGAGACCCAGTACTTC,CAISEYIDSQETQYF,.,TRBJ2-5,few,TRBV10-3
TGCGCCAGCAGCTTTGGGGCCGACAGGGCTCTACTCACAGATACGCAGTATTTT,CASSFGADRALLTDTQYF,TRBD1,TRBJ2-3,few,TRBV5-1
TGTGCCAGCAGCTTAATGTCCACAGATACGCAGTATTTT,CASSLMSTDTQYF,.,TRBJ2-3,.,TRBV7-2
TGTGCCAGCAGCTTGACCGGGACACCTAACTATGGCTACACCTTC,CASSLTGTPNYGYTF,.,TRBJ1-2,few,TRBV7-2
TGTGCCAGCAGCCGCGCCGACGAGCAGTACTTC,CASSRADEQYF,.,TRBJ2-7,.,TRBV6-5
TGTGCCTGGGGGACAAACACAGGGAACTATGGCTACACCTTC,CAWGTNTGNYGYTF,.,TRBJ1-2,few,TRBV30
TGTGCCAGCAGCCAATTCAACAGACACTATGGCTACACCTTC,CASSQFNRHYGYTF,.,TRBJ1-2,few,TRBV14
TGTGCCAGCTCACCAGTATCCGGGACAAACTATGGCTACACCTTC,CASSPVSGTNYGYTF,.,TRBJ1-2,few,TRBV18
TGCGCCAGCAGCCAAGATAATAACGGTGAAAAACTGTTTTTT,CASSQDNNGEKLFF,.,TRBJ1-4,.,TRBV4-3
TGTGCCAGCAGCTTAGGGGGGGCGGGTGGCACTGAAGCTTTCTTT,CASSLGGAGGTEAFF,.,TRBJ1-1,.,TRBV7-8
TGCAGCGTCGCATCGACAGGGGAATCACCCCTCCACTTT,CSVASTGESPLHF,TRBD1,TRBJ1-6,.,TRBV29-1
TGTGCCAGCAGCTTAGCCACAAGAAGCAATGAGCAGTTCTTC,CASSLATRSNEQFF,.,TRBJ2-1,.,TRBV11-2
TGTGCCAGCAGCCCCCTACAGGCCCTCACTGAAGCTTTCTTT,CASSPLQALTEAFF,.,TRBJ1-1,.,TRBV5-4
TGTGCCAGCAGTCCGTCACGCGGGACTCCGGCCAATGAGCAGTTCTTC,CASSPSRGTPANEQFF,.,TRBJ2-1,.,TRBV2
TGTGCCAGCAGTGACCAAGGGGTTGCCTACAATGAGCAGTTCTTC,CASSDQGVAYNEQFF,.,TRBJ2-1,few,TRBV2
TGTGCCAGCTCACCGGACAAGAGACAGCCCCAGCATTTT,CASSPDKRQPQHF,.,TRBJ1-5,.,TRBV18
TGTGCCAGCTCGGGACTAGGCTACAATGAGCAGTTCTTC,CASSGLGYNEQFF,TRBD2,TRBJ2-1,few,TRBV2
TGTGCCAGCAGCTACACAGGGGGTTTTGACAATGAGCAGTTCTTC,CASSYTGGFDNEQFF,TRBD1,TRBJ2-1,.,TRBV7-3
TGTGCCAGCAGCGTAAGAAGCAGCTACTCCTACAATGAGCAGTTCTTC,CASSVRSSYSYNEQFF,.,TRBJ2-1,.,TRBV9
TGCGCCAGCACCCCAGGGGGGTCTAGCCCCTGGAGGTCGGATACGCAGTATTTT,CASTPGGSSPWRSDTQYF,.,TRBJ2-3,few,TRBV5-1
TGCGCCAGCAGCTTTTCGTTGGCTGGGGCCAACGTCCTGACTTTC,CASSFSLAGANVLTF,.,TRBJ2-6,.,TRBV5-1
TGTGCCAGCAGTGTAAAGGGGACCTCCTCTGGAAACACCATATATTTT,CASSVKGTSSGNTIYF,.,TRBJ1-3,few,TRBV2
TGTGCCAGCAGTGAACGCTGGGGTGGCTACACCTTC,CASSERWGGYTF,.,TRBJ1-2,.,TRBV25-1
TGTGCCAGCAGCCAAGCATGGGGCGGCAATGAGCAGTTCTTC,CASSQAWGGNEQFF,.,TRBJ2-1,few,TRBV4-2
TGTGCCAGCAGCAAGAAAGAGACCCAGTACTTC,CASSKKETQYF,.,TRBJ2-5,few,TRBV7-9
TGTGCCAGCAGTTCCGGGACAGCCATTAACTATGGCTACACCTTC,CASSSGTAINYGYTF,TRBD1,TRBJ1-2,.,TRBV6-5
TGTGCCAGCAGCTCCTATTCACCCCTCCACTTT,CASSSYSPLHF,.,TRBJ1-6,.,TRBV11-2
TGTGCCAGCAGCTTTTTACGGGGGCAAGAGACCCAGTACTTC,CASSFLRGQETQYF,.,TRBJ2-5,.,TRBV7-9
TGCAGCGGTGCCGTGGGAGGGGCCAACGTCCTGACTTTC,CSGAVGGANVLTF,.,TRBJ2-6,.,TRBV29-1
TGTGCCAGCAGCTCAGGGGGCCTCGGAGGCTACACCTTC,CASSSGGLGGYTF,TRBD1,TRBJ1-2,.,TRBV7-2
TGTGCCATCAGTTCACTCTTCCGTGGGCAGTACTTC,CAISSLFRGQYF,.,TRBJ2-7,.,TRBV10-3
TGTGCCAGCAGCTCCAAACCGGGACAGAACACAGATACGCAGTATTTT,CASSSKPGQNTDTQYF,TRBD1,TRBJ2-3,few,TRBV7-9
TGCAGCGCTTGGGGCAGGAGCACAGATACGCAGTATTTT,CSAWGRSTDTQYF,.,TRBJ2-3,few,TRBV29-1
TGTGCCAGCAGCCTGGGTAGAGGGGGGCGTGAGACCCAGTACTTC,CASSLGRGGRETQYF,.,TRBJ2-5,few,TRBV7-2
TGTGCCAGCAGCTTAGCGGGACGGACCTACGAGCAGTACTTC,CASSLAGRTYEQYF,.,TRBJ2-7,few,TRBV7-2
TGTGCCAGCAGCTTAAGCCCAGGGCATGAGCAGTTCTTC,CASSLSPGHEQFF,.,TRBJ2-1,few,TRBV7-3
TGTGCCAGCAGCGTACAGGGTGGGGCCAACGTCCTGACTTTC,CASSVQGGANVLTF,.,TRBJ2-6,.,TRBV9
TGTGCCAGCAGCTCAAGACAGGTGAACACCGGGGAGCTGTTTTTT,CASSSRQVNTGELFF,.,TRBJ2-2,.,TRBV7-2
TGTGCCAGCTCACCTGACGCACTAACAGGTTTTAGCTCTGGGGCCAACGTCCTGACTTTC,CASSPDALTGFSSGANVLTF,.,TRBJ2-6,few,TRBV18
TGTGCCAGCAGCTTCGGGTGGGGTACGGATGAGCAGTTCTTC,CASSFGWGTDEQFF,.,TRBJ2-1,.,TRBV11-1
TGCGCCAGCAGCCAAGTCTCCAGTCCCTCTATGAACGAGCAGTACTTC,CASSQVSSPSMNEQYF,.,TRBJ2-7,few,TRBV4-1
TGTGCCAGCAGTACAGGAGGCACAGATACGCAGTATTTT,CASSTGGTDTQYF,.,TRBJ2-3,few,TRBV25-1
TGTGCCAGCAGCCGACTAGCGGGGGACATCACAGATACGCAGTATTTT,CASSRLAGDITDTQYF,TRBD2,TRBJ2-3,few,TRBV14
TGTGCCACCAGCCTGGACAGAGCCTACAATGAGCAGTTCTTC,CATSLDRAYNEQFF,.,TRBJ2-1,few,TRBV15
TGCGCCAGCAGCCAAGTCTCGGGACTAGCTGGGACCCAGTACTTC,CASSQVSGLAGTQYF,TRBD2,TRBJ2-5,.,TRBV4-3
TGCAGCGTTGTCGAGAATAGCAATCAGCCCCAGCATTTT,CSVVENSNQPQHF,.,TRBJ1-5,.,TRBV29-1
TGTGCCAGCAGTGAAGTGGGCGTTGTCGGAGGCTACACCTTC,CASSEVGVVGGYTF,.,TRBJ1-2,.,TRBV25-1
TGTGCTAGTGGTTTCGCGGGAGTGAGTAATACGCAGTATTTT,CASGFAGVSNTQYF,TRBD2,TRBJ2-3,.,TRBV12-5
TGTGCCATCAGTGGATACACAGGGGGTGGTCAGCCCCAGCATTTT,CAISGYTGGGQPQHF,TRBD1,TRBJ1-5,.,TRBV10-3
TGTGCCAGCAGCGTCGGGACGGACCCGCGCGGTGGCTACACCTTC,CASSVGTDPRGGYTF,.,TRBJ1-2,few,TRBV9
TGTGCCAGCAGCCCCCCGGGGGTACGCGGCACCGGGGAGCTGTTTTTT,CASSPPGVRGTGELFF,.,TRBJ2-2,.,TRBV7-2
TGTGCCAGCAGCTTAGTTGGGGACAGAGTTACGGAGACCCAGTACTTC,CASSLVGDRVTETQYF,TRBD1,TRBJ2-5,.,TRBV7-8